The 24 T cell receptor beta chains reported below all come from one sample, sequenced in a study of cytomegalovirus exposure and HLA in healthy donors (dated by TCRdb to about 2017). Preparation of the library involved the immunoSEQ multiplex PCR assay. A mixture of 60 forward primers for TCR Vbeta segments and 13 reverse primers for TCR Jbeta segments was used in the multiplex PCR. This immuneACCESS table, as held by TCRdb, lists in-frame sequences with V and J called but not all clones. Of the missing ones, under half trace to an unresolved V gene in checked studies; the others have no known cause. Here the sample has 150,000 or so clones; almost 80% occur a single time. The ten largest clonotypes hold approximately 1.2% of the sample. The sequenced sample was PBMCs. These receptor sequences come from a man aged 25 to 40 in good health and CMV-seronegative.

The genes are TRBV6-1 and TRBJ2-2, with 8 nucleotides matching TRBD1. Germline assignment: CDR1 MNHNS and CDR2 SASEGT. Trimming took 4 bases from V and 1 from J; bases not matched to a gene: 2. This CDR3 has 15 amino acids. The CDR3 here is CASSGGQENTGELFF. The CDR3 region has the DNA TGTGCCAGCAGTGGGGGACAGGAGAACACCGGGGAGCTGTTTTTT.

J is TRBJ2-7 and V is TRBV6-6; D is perhaps TRBD1 (5 bases). Germline CDR1 and CDR2: MNHNY and SVGAGI (reference sequence). Deletions cut 2 bases from V and 2 bases from J, with 7 bases between. This CDR3 has 13 amino acids. The CDR3 protein is CASSYDSPYEQYF. The CDR3 DNA follows: TGTGCCAGCAGTTACGACAGCCCCTACGAGCAGTACTTC.

The CDR3 sequence: CASSIAGSQGQPQHF. In nucleotides, the CDR3 is TGTGCCAGTAGTATCGCCGGGAGCCAAGGTCAGCCCCAGCATTTT. This chain connects TRBV19 to TRBJ1-5, with D unclear. V shed 3 bases and J shed 6 bases, with 15 bases lying between them. Germline V gives CDR1 LNHDA, CDR2 SQIVND (reference sequence). CDR3 length equals 15 residues.

This chain joins TRBV7-3 and TRBJ2-1; 7 positions agree with TRBD2. Germline loops: CDR1 SGHTA, CDR2 FQGTGA. V was clipped by 8 bases and J by 3 bases; unmatched bases: 10. This CDR3 comprises 15 residues. As DNA, the CDR3 is TGTGCCAGCCAAAGCACGGGAGGTGTCTACAATGAGCAGTTCTTC. Translating gives CASQSTGGVYNEQFF.

This clone was recorded once. This rearrangement joins TRBV4-1 to TRBJ2-1; 7 positions agree with TRBD2. The germline V gene encodes CDR1 MGHRA and CDR2 YSYEKL. This CDR3 contains 16 residues. The trim removed 3 bases at V and 5 bases at J, leaving 10 bases unmatched. In nucleotides, the CDR3 is TGCGCCAGCAGCCACCCGACGGGAGGCATTGACAATGAGCAGTTCTTC. Amino acid sequence: CASSHPTGGIDNEQFF.

This chain links TRBV4-1 with TRBJ2-7, with 9 bases fitting TRBD1. This CDR3 spans 16 amino acids. Trimming at V came to 0 bases and at J to 6 bases, leaving 9 bases not matched to a gene. Germline CDR1 MGHRA, CDR2 YSYEKL. In DNA, the CDR3 is TGCGCCAGCAGCCAAGATAGGTGGACAGGGGCGGGCGAGCAGTACTTC. It translates to CASSQDRWTGAGEQYF.

The V and J genes are TRBV10-1 and TRBJ2-1, with TRBD1 matching over 9 bases. The germline gives CDR1 WNHNN, CDR2 SYGVQD (reference sequence). V lost 5 bases and J lost 9; bases outside the gene matches: 11. The length of the CDR3 is 15 residues. The CDR3 protein is CASSHTGGAWGEQFF. DNA for the CDR3: TGCGCCAGCAGTCATACAGGGGGCGCTTGGGGTGAGCAGTTCTTC.

This chain links TRBV7-2 with TRBJ1-1; 8 bases are shared with TRBD1. The V gene's germline CDR1 is SGHTA and CDR2 FQGNSA. Losses at the gene ends were 5 bases for V and 0 bases for J; bases not matched to a gene: 8. The CDR3 has 16 amino acids. The CDR3 loop reads CASSPQGQDMNTEAFF. CDR3 nucleotide sequence: TGTGCCAGCAGCCCCCAGGGACAGGACATGAACACTGAAGCTTTCTTT.

The chain is built from TRBV2 and TRBJ1-1, with D possibly TRBD1 on 5 matching bases. In germline, CDR1 is SNHLY, CDR2 FYNNEI. Trimming shortened V by 4 bases and J by 0 bases, and 15 bases separated the two germline ends. This CDR3 is built from 16 residues. The CDR3 nucleotides read TGTGCCAGCAGTGGAGTAATGACAGTCATGAACACTGAAGCTTTCTTT. It is translated as CASSGVMTVMNTEAFF.

CDR3 nucleotide sequence: TGCGCCAGCAGCGGGGGGACAGGGGCGGCGGAGAATTCACCCCTCCACTTT. Residues: CASSGGTGAAENSPLHF. J is TRBJ1-6 and V is TRBV5-1; 10 positions agree with TRBD1. J was trimmed by 7 bases and V by 4 bases; bases with no gene match: 11. This CDR3 contains 17 residues. Germline CDR1 reads SGHRS; CDR2 reads YFSETQ.

This clone appeared a few times. V and J are TRBV4-3 and TRBJ1-2; tentatively, D is TRBD1 (5 bases). This CDR3 region has 14 residues. Deletions cut 1 base from V and 3 bases from J, with 9 bases between. The germline CDR1 and CDR2 sequences are LGHNA and YSLEER. CDR3 DNA sequence: TGCGCCAGCAGCCAAGTCGCGGGGGACTATGGCTACACCTTC. It codes for CASSQVAGDYGYTF.

This chain links TRBV9 with TRBJ1-5, with D hard to call. Germline-derived CDR1 and CDR2 are SGDLS and YYNGEE. This CDR3 region has 15 residues. Trimming left V 4 bases short and J 5 bases short, with 16 bases between. The CDR3 here is CASSSDTSKYQPQHF. DNA for the CDR3: TGTGCCAGCAGCTCCGACACCTCAAAGTATCAGCCCCAGCATTTT.

In its sample, this clone was seen once. The chain carries TRBV20-1 and TRBJ2-3; D is uncertain. The germline V and J ends were trimmed by 0 bases and 11 bases, with 9 bases remaining between them. CDR1 and CDR2 (germline): DFQATT, SNEGSKA (reference sequence). The length of the CDR3 is 11 residues. The CDR3 DNA reads as TGCAGTGCTAGAGATGAGCCATGGCAGTATTTT. This codes for CSARDEPWQYF.

CDR3 amino acids: CASSLDGRAGNEQFF. The CDR3, as DNA: TGTGCCAGCAGCCTCGACGGGAGGGCCGGAAATGAGCAGTTCTTC. This chain joins TRBV5-4 and TRBJ2-1, with 8 positions matching TRBD2. Germline lookup yields CDR1 SGHNT and CDR2 YYREEE (reference sequence). The V segment lost 4 bases and the J segment 7 bases; nucleotides outside the gene matches: 10. The CDR3 is 15 residues long. Using reference TRBV5-4 and TRBJ2-1 for the parts outside the CDR3, the full variable domain is ETGVTQSPTHLIKTRGQQVTLRCSSQSGHNTVSWYQQALGQGPQFIFQYYREEENGRGNFPPRFSGLQFPNYSSELNVNALELDDSALYLCASSLDGRAGNEQFFGPGTRLTVL.

Details on this clone: One junction end does not reproduce the germline sequence, and a read error may be involved. V and J are TRBV7-7 and TRBJ2-3; D call uncertain. From germline, CDR1 is SSHAT and CDR2 FNYEAQ (reference sequence). There are 16 residues in the CDR3. CDR3 DNA sequence: TGTGCTAGCAGCCAAAGTCTAGTTCCCTTGTTAGATACGCAGTATTTT. Residues: CASSQSLVPLLDTQYF.

This clone was picked up a small number of times. The rearrangement uses TRBV9 and TRBJ1-5, with TRBD1 as a possible D gene (5 bases). Germline loops: CDR1 SGDLS, CDR2 YYNGEE. The length of the CDR3 is 15 residues. The ends were cut back, 0 bases at V and 4 bases at J, with 11 bases in the middle. CDR3 DNA sequence: TGTGCCAGCAGCGTAGGGGGCAATGGGAATCAGCCCCAGCATTTT. This codes for CASSVGGNGNQPQHF.

V and J are TRBV5-1 and TRBJ2-7, with D possibly matching TRBD1 (5 bases). The V end was cut by 0 bases, the J end by 6 bases, with 16 bases between. CDR1 is SGHRS and CDR2 is YFSETQ in the germline V gene. This CDR3 has 15 residues. The chain's CDR3 is CASSLEAGPFPEQYF. CDR3 in DNA: TGCGCCAGCAGCTTGGAGGCAGGGCCTTTCCCCGAGCAGTACTTC.

The rearrangement links TRBV6-5 to TRBJ1-3; 7 bases match TRBD1. Germline V gene sequence: CDR1 MNHEY, CDR2 SVGAGI. CDR3 length: 14 amino acids. Trimming at V came to 6 bases and at J to 7 bases, leaving 9 bases not matched to a gene. The CDR3 sequence is CASSFSDRANTIYF. For the CDR3, the DNA is TGTGCCAGCAGCTTCTCCGACAGGGCCAACACCATATATTTT.

This clone turned up a few times. The sample carries other DNA sequences with the same CDR3. The gene calls are TRBV5-4 and TRBJ2-7, with 10 bases fitting TRBD1. This CDR3 contains 15 residues. The V gene end was trimmed by 4 bases and the J gene end by 4 bases; junction bases not matched to a gene: 8. The germline gives CDR1 SGHNT, CDR2 YYREEE (reference sequence). CDR3 nucleotide sequence: TGTGCCAGCAGCCTACGACAGGGGGCGCGATACGAGCAGTACTTC. This translates into CASSLRQGARYEQYF.

This sequence joins TRBV6-4 and TRBJ1-1; possibly TRBD1 for D (6 bases). The CDR3 totals 15 residues. The germline V gene has CDR1 MRHNA and CDR2 SNTAGT. V dropped 6 bases and J dropped 5 bases, with 19 bases sitting between them. CDR3 region: CASRQTGTQGTEAFF. The CDR3 coding sequence is TGTGCCAGCAGGCAGACCGGGACCCAGGGGACTGAAGCTTTCTTT.

The chain carries TRBV28 and TRBJ1-2; D unclear. Germline values: CDR1 MDHEN, CDR2 SYDVKM. The CDR3 sequence is 15 residues long. Trimming took 4 bases from V and 4 from J, leaving 16 bases between them. The CDR3 coding sequence is TGTGCCAGCAGTTCCTCCCCAGCGGGGTCCTATGGCTACACCTTC. This gives the protein CASSSSPAGSYGYTF.

This CDR3 is CASIQTRGGYGYTF. The CDR3 DNA follows: TGTGCCAGCATCCAGACCCGGGGTGGCTATGGCTACACCTTC. This sequence joins TRBV6-1 and TRBJ1-2; no firm D call. Deletions cut 7 bases from V and 4 bases from J, with 16 bases between. This CDR3 region has 14 residues. The V gene's germline CDR1 is MNHNS and CDR2 SASEGT.

The genes are TRBV28 and TRBJ1-5, with D possibly matching TRBD1 (6 bases). Germline V gene lookup returns CDR1 MDHEN and CDR2 SYDVKM. V lost 8 bases and J 5 bases, leaving 16 bases between the germline ends. The CDR3 runs 14 residues. The CDR3 loop is CASQDGGGHQPQHF. CDR3 bases: TGTGCCAGCCAAGATGGGGGGGGCCATCAGCCCCAGCATTTT.

The genes are TRBV2 and TRBJ2-7, with 16 bases fitting TRBD2. V dropped 8 bases and J dropped 2; count of bases not matched to a gene: 3. The CDR3 is made up of 15 amino acids. CDR1 is SNHLY and CDR2 is FYNNEI in the germline V gene. CDR3: CASYGTSGGAYEQYF. In nucleotides, the CDR3 is TGTGCCAGCTACGGGACTAGCGGGGGGGCCTACGAGCAGTACTTC.